This T cell receptor beta chain appears in the sequencing data of a study of CD8 T cells in ankylosing spondylitis. Findings and limits, study-wide: Researchers report that disease-linked clones proved CD8+ and relatively rare in peripheral blood. Roughly eight highly homologous variants formed a TCR beta motif that appeared characteristic of ankylosing spondylitis blood.

Of note for this clonotype: Its target is not known.

CDR3 length equals 12 residues. V was cut by 8 bases and J by 6 bases, with 13 bases left in between. Germline V gives CDR1 ENHRY, CDR2 SYGVKD. Quantitative 5'-RACE with molecular barcodes produced the TCR beta libraries. TCRdb re-derived calls from the 5' RACE reads in MiXCR, one entry per CDR3 protein. The top ten hold roughly 1% of the sample, which has fewer than 500,000 distinct CDR3 sequences, approximately 26% seen once. This sequence joins TRBV10-3 and TRBJ1-2; tentative D call: TRBD1 (6 bases). This receptor was taken from a male donor with ankylosing spondylitis. The sequencing input was blood, either unsorted or a sorted T cell fraction (not recorded which). CDR3 in DNA: TGTGCCATCCGTCCAGGGGAGGATGGCTACACCTTC. It encodes CAIRPGEDGYTF.